A single sample gave rise to the 14 T cell receptor beta chains below, sequenced in a study of cytomegalovirus exposure and HLA in healthy donors. The PCR contained 60 Vbeta and 13 Jbeta primers. Assay: immunoSEQ multiplex PCR; the TCRdb copy retains only in-frame clones and omits some. The table lists about 120,000 clones, approximately 67% of them singletons. Sequenced input: PBMCs. The receptors here all came from a man aged 18-30 years in good health and CMV-seronegative.

The genes are TRBV27 and TRBJ2-1; no reliable D call. The CDR3 runs to 14 residues. The V and J ends lost 5 bases and 6 bases respectively, with 14 bases between them. Per germline, CDR1 MNHEY and CDR2 SMNVEV (reference sequence). CDR3 loop: CASSEYFSGNEQFF. The CDR3, as DNA: TGTGCCAGCAGTGAGTATTTTAGTGGCAATGAGCAGTTCTTC.

The genes are TRBV11-3 and TRBJ2-3; 12 nucleotides align to TRBD1. Germline V gene sequence: CDR1 SGHNT, CDR2 YENEEA. V shed 5 bases, J shed 3 bases, and the junction held 6 bases outside the gene matches. This CDR3 has 16 amino acids. The CDR3 protein is CASSLGTGGLTDTQYF. CDR3 nucleotide sequence: TGTGCCAGCAGCCTCGGGACAGGGGGCTTGACAGATACGCAGTATTTT.

V gene TRBV5-1 combines with J gene TRBJ2-3; 7 positions agree with TRBD1. The CDR3 spans 15 residues. Trimming cost V 4 bases and J 0 bases; bases outside gene matches: 5. In germline, CDR1 is SGHRS, CDR2 YFSETQ. The CDR3 sequence is CASSLGTVSTDTQYF. CDR3 DNA sequence: TGCGCCAGCAGCCTGGGGACAGTGAGCACAGATACGCAGTATTTT. The full variable domain, with the rest looked up from reference TRBV5-1 and TRBJ2-3, is KAGVTQTPRYLIKTRGQQVTLSCSPISGHRSVSWYQQTPGQGLQFLFEYFSETQRNKGNFPGRFSGRQFSNSRSEMNVSTLELGDSALYLCASSLGTVSTDTQYFGPGTRLTVL.

The chain carries TRBV7-2 and TRBJ2-1, with 11 bases aligning to TRBD2. This CDR3 has 18 amino acids. V trimming: 7 bases; J trimming: 8 bases; junction bases outside the gene matches: 19. Germline-derived CDR1 and CDR2 are SGHTA and FQGNSA. In DNA, the CDR3 is TGTGCCAGCATCCCCCAACTAGCGGGAGTTGGGGGTTTCCATGAGCAGTTCTTC. It specifies CASIPQLAGVGGFHEQFF.

This chain connects TRBV7-6 to TRBJ2-1; D remains unclear. The CDR3 contains 13 residues. Germline CDR1 and CDR2: SGHVS and FNYEAQ. Trimming stripped 5 bases from V and 8 bases from J, with 13 bases between. As DNA, the CDR3 is TGTGCCAGCAGCCCTGGTCTTCGGGATGAGCAGTTCTTC. Amino acids: CASSPGLRDEQFF. The full variable domain, rest sourced from reference TRBV7-6 and TRBJ2-1, is GAGVSQSPRYKVTKRGQDVALRCDPISGHVSLYWYRQALGQGPEFLTYFNYEAQQDKSGLPNDRFSAERPEGSISTLTIQRTEQRDSAMYRCASSPGLRDEQFFGPGTRLTVL.

The chain has TRBV6-1 and TRBJ2-7, with TRBD2 as a possible D gene (5 bases). With 3 bases removed from V and 0 bases from J, the gap between germline ends came to 12 bases. The germline V gene has CDR1 MNHNS and CDR2 SASEGT. The CDR3 is 15 amino acids. CDR3 loop: CASSELGSSSYEQYF. DNA of the CDR3: TGTGCCAGCAGTGAGTTGGGGAGCAGCTCCTACGAGCAGTACTTC.

This clone turned up a few times. The gene calls are TRBV6-4 and TRBJ1-1; TRBD1 matches 7 bases. Germline V lookup: CDR1 MRHNA, CDR2 SNTAGT. This CDR3 region has 15 residues. Unmatched junction bases numbered 7, after V lost 6 bases and J lost 0 bases. CDR3 sequence reads: CASSPETGMNTEAFF. Written as DNA, the CDR3 is TGTGCCAGCAGCCCCGAGACAGGGATGAACACTGAAGCTTTCTTT.

The genes are TRBV19 and TRBJ1-2, with D maybe TRBD1 (5 bases). This CDR3 spans 16 amino acids. The ends were cut back, 0 bases at V and 4 bases at J, with 15 bases in the middle. In germline, CDR1 is LNHDA, CDR2 SQIVND (reference sequence). The CDR3 spells CASSIDRNRFFYGYTF. The CDR3 bases are TGTGCCAGTAGTATAGATCGAAACAGGTTCTTCTATGGCTACACCTTC. Full variable domain (remainder filled in from reference TRBV19 and TRBJ1-2): DGGITQSPKYLFRKEGQNVTLSCEQNLNHDAMYWYRQDPGQGLRLIYYSQIVNDFQKGDIAEGYSVSREKKESFPLTVTSAQKNPTAFYLCASSIDRNRFFYGYTFGSGTRLTVV.

The chain carries TRBV28 and TRBJ2-4; possibly TRBD1 for D (6 bases). The CDR3 length is 12 residues. V was shortened by 5 bases and J by 9 bases, with 11 bases between the two germline ends. Germline CDR1 is MDHEN and CDR2 is SYDVKM. The DNA for the CDR3 is TGTGCCAGCAGTACAGGGTTGAGCATTCAGTACTTC. This translates into CASSTGLSIQYF. Together with reference TRBV28 and TRBJ2-4, the CDR3 gives the full variable domain: DVKVTQSSRYLVKRTGEKVFLECVQDMDHENMFWYRQDPGLGLRLIYFSYDVKMKEKGDIPEGYSVSREKKERFSLILESASTNQTSMYLCASSTGLSIQYFGAGTRLSVL.

The V and J genes are TRBV4-3 and TRBJ2-7; TRBD2 is a possible D gene (6 bases). Trimming stripped 2 bases from V and 2 bases from J, with 16 bases between. The CDR3 loop spans 16 amino acids. Per germline, CDR1 LGHNA and CDR2 YSLEER. The CDR3 DNA reads TGCGCCAGCAGCCAATCTTCGGGACTGACGCCCTACGAGCAGTACTTC. Translating it yields CASSQSSGLTPYEQYF.

This clone was detected only a few times. The rearrangement joins TRBV29-1 to TRBJ2-3; D is uncertain. V was pared by 6 bases and J by 6 bases, with 10 bases between. In germline, CDR1 is SQVTM, CDR2 ANQGSEA. The length of the CDR3 is 11 residues. The CDR3, as DNA: TGCAGCGTCCTAGGAAGGGATACGCAGTATTTT. Translated: CSVLGRDTQYF.

This clone was seen only once. This sequence joins TRBV18 and TRBJ1-3; D unclear. The CDR3 runs 14 residues. The V gene's germline CDR1 is KGHSH and CDR2 LQKENI. Deletions cut 3 bases from V and 4 bases from J, with 10 bases between. The CDR3 DNA sequence: TGTGCCAGCTCACCTCGGGTCGAGGGAAACACCATATATTTT. Amino acid sequence: CASSPRVEGNTIYF.

A single count supports this clone. The gene calls are TRBV10-1 and TRBJ2-1; 9 nucleotides agree with TRBD2. The CDR3 is 13 residues long. The germline V gene has CDR1 WNHNN and CDR2 SYGVQD (reference sequence). V shed 5 bases and J 10 bases; nucleotides not matched to a gene: 6. CDR3 sequence reads: CASSSSGAAEQFF. CDR3 DNA sequence: TGCGCCAGCAGTTCTAGCGGGGCGGCCGAGCAGTTCTTC.

The chain uses TRBV6-1 and TRBJ1-1; 9 positions agree with TRBD1. Per the germline V gene, CDR1 is MNHNS and CDR2 is SASEGT. The CDR3 loop spans 14 amino acids. Germline trimming cut 8 bases from V and 1 base from J; bases unmatched to any gene: 5. The CDR3 DNA reads TGTGCCAGCGGGGGACAGGGCGCGAACACTGAAGCTTTCTTT. This encodes CASGGQGANTEAFF.